This T cell receptor beta chain was observed in a study of cytomegalovirus exposure and HLA in healthy donors. V lost 4 bases and J 2 bases, leaving 9 bases between the germline ends. Germline V gives CDR1 MNHNS, CDR2 SASEGT. The CDR3 spans 13 residues. Both 60 Vbeta primers and 13 Jbeta primers went into the PCR. Some clones are missing from TCRdb's copy, which holds only in-frame ones; the method was immunoSEQ multiplex PCR. The sample contains roughly 190,000 clones, about four fifths of which appear only once. The clonotype comes from a woman in her forties or fifties in good health and CMV-seropositive. The chain is built from TRBV6-1 and TRBJ2-7; D possibly corresponds to TRBD1 (5 bases). Sequencing was carried out using PBMCs. CDR3 residues: CASSAQGTYEQYF. The CDR3 DNA reads TGTGCCAGCAGTGCCCAGGGAACCTACGAGCAGTACTTC.